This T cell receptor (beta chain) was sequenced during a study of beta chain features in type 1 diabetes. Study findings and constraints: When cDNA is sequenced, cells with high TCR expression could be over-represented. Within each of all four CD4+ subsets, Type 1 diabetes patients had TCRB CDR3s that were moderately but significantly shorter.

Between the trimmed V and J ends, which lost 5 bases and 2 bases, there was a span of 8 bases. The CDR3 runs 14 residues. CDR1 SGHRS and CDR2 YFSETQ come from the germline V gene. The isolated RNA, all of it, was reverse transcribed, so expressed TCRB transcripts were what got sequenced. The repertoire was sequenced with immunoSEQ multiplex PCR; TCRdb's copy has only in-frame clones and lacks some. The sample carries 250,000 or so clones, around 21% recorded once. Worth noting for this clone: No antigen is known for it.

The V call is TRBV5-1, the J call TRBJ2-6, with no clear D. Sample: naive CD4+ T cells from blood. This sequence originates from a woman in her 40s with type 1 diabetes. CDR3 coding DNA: TGCGCCAGCAGAAATACGGCTGGGGCCAACGTCCTGACTTTC. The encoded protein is CASRNTAGANVLTF.